This entry concerns a single T cell receptor beta chain. What it recognizes is unknown. The donors, healthy Caucasians from Russia, were aged roughly 6 to 95. PBMCs, at least 6 million per sample, were isolated. Together with a sample-barcoded 5' primer, a J-beta primer mix was included in a second PCR lasting about 6 to 11 cycles. TCRdb called the 5' RACE reads again in MiXCR, with one record for every CDR3 protein. The top ten hold 5.5% to 8% of the sample, which has 1.2 million to 1.5 million distinct CDR3 sequences, 55% to 75% seen once. This entry belongs to a study of blood T cells in healthy people across ages. Whole-study findings and limits: Changes in expanded clonotypes were possibly confounded, as the CMV status of donors was unknown. The percentage of naive T cells correlated strongly with TCR beta diversity.

Germline loops: CDR1 MGHRA, CDR2 YSYEKL. V was clipped by 3 bases and J by 4 bases; unmatched bases: 12. The CDR3 contains 16 residues. The TCR sequence derives from a young man in good health. The rearrangement uses TRBV4-1 and TRBJ2-7, with TRBD1 matching 7 bases. The sample consisted of blood. The CDR3 here is CASSQVKGRGNYEQYF. CDR3 DNA sequence: TGCGCCAGCAGCCAGGTTAAGGGCAGGGGGAATTACGAGCAGTACTTC.